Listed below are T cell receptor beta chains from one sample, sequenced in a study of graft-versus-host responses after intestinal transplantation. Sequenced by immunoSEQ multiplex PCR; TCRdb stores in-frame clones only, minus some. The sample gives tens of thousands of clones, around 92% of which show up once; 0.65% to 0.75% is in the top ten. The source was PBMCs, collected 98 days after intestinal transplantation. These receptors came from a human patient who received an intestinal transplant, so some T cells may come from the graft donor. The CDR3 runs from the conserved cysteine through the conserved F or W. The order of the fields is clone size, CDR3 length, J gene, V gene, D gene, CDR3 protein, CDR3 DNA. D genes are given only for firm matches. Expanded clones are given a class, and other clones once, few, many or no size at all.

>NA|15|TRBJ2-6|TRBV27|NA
CASSYRGAGANVLTF
TGTGCCAGCAGTTACCGGGGGGCCGGGGCCAACGTCCTGACTTTC
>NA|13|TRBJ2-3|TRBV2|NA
CASSVSVTDTQYF
TGTGCCAGCAGTGTCTCGGTCACAGATACGCAGTATTTT
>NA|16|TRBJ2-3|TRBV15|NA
CATSARPGGNSDTQYF
TGTGCCACCAGCGCCCGACCTGGGGGTAACTCAGATACGCAGTATTTT
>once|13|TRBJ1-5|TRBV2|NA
CASSDGSHQPQHF
TGTGCCAGCAGTGACGGCTCCCATCAGCCCCAGCATTTT
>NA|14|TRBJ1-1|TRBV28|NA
CASSPRGGVTEAFF
TGTGCCAGCAGTCCCCGAGGGGGGGTAACTGAAGCTTTCTTT
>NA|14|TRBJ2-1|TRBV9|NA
CASSPRAGSNEQFF
TGTGCCAGCAGCCCGCGGGCAGGGAGTAATGAGCAGTTCTTC
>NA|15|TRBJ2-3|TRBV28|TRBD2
CASSYSGSGADTQYF
TGTGCCAGCAGTTATAGCGGGAGTGGTGCAGATACGCAGTATTTT
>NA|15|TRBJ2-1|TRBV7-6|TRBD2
CASSLGTSGYNEQFF
TGTGCCAGCAGCCTCGGGACTAGCGGGTACAATGAGCAGTTCTTC
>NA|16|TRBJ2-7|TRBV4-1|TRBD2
CASSQEGSGDSYEQYF
TGCGCCAGCAGCCAAGAGGGTAGCGGGGACTCCTACGAGCAGTACTTC
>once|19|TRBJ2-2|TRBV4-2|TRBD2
CASSQDSSSGGFHTGELFF
TGTGCCAGCAGCCAAGATAGTAGTAGCGGGGGTTTTCACACCGGGGAGCTGTTTTTT
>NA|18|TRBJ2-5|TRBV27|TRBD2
CASSPRTSGRGGQETQYF
TGTGCCAGCAGTCCACGGACTAGCGGGAGAGGAGGCCAAGAGACCCAGTACTTC
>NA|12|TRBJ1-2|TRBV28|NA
CASSFRLYGYTF
TGTGCCAGCAGTTTCCGGCTCTATGGCTACACCTTC
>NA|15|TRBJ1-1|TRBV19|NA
CASSPRTVMNTEAFF
TGTGCCAGTAGTCCGCGGACAGTAATGAACACTGAAGCTTTCTTT
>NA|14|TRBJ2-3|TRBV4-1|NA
CASSLGLDLDTQYF
TGCGCCAGCAGCCTCGGGCTAGACTTGGATACGCAGTATTTT
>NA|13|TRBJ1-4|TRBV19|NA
CASSRDPQEKLFF
TGTGCCAGTAGTAGGGACCCCCAAGAAAAACTGTTTTTT
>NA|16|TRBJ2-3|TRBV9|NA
CASSVSWISSTDTQYF
TGTGCCAGCAGCGTAAGTTGGATCTCTAGCACAGATACGCAGTATTTT
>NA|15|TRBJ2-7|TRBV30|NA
CAWSSTPMGTYEQYF
TGTGCCTGGAGTTCCACCCCCATGGGGACCTACGAGCAGTACTTC
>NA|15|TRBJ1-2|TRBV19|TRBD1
CASTSGGRSNYGYTF
TGTGCCAGCACTTCAGGGGGTAGATCTAACTATGGCTACACCTTC
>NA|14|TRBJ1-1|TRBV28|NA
CASSEVEGGTEAFF
TGTGCCAGCAGTGAGGTGGAGGGGGGGACTGAAGCTTTCTTT
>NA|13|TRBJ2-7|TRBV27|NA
CASSLGGSYEQYF
TGTGCCAGCAGTCTGGGGGGCTCCTACGAGCAGTACTTC
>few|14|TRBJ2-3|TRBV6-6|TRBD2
CASSYGLAGDTQYF
TGTGCCAGCAGTTACGGACTAGCGGGAGATACGCAGTATTTT
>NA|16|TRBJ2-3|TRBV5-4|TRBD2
CASSSPTSGGADTQYF
TGTGCCAGCAGCTCCCCGACTAGCGGGGGGGCAGATACGCAGTATTTT
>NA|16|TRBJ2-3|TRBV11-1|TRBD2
CASSSGTSGSTDTQYF
TGTGCCAGCAGCTCTGGGACTAGCGGGAGCACAGATACGCAGTATTTT
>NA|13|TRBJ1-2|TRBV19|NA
CASSIQGDYGYTF
TGTGCCAGTAGTATCCAGGGAGACTATGGCTACACCTTC
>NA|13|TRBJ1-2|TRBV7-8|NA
CASSPDQGYGYTF
TGTGCCAGCAGCCCGGACCAAGGCTATGGCTACACCTTC
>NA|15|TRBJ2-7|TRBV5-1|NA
CASSKNPTRSYEQYF
TGCGCCAGCAGCAAGAACCCGACCCGCTCCTACGAGCAGTACTTC
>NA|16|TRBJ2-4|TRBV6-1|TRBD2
CASSEGRTGGKNIQYF
TGTGCCAGCAGTGAAGGGAGGACGGGGGGCAAAAACATTCAGTACTTC
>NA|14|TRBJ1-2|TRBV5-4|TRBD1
CASSLAGGADGYTF
TGTGCCAGCAGCTTGGCAGGGGGCGCAGATGGCTACACCTTC
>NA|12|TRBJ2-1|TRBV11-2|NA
CASSPSGPEQFF
TGTGCCAGCAGCCCTTCCGGGCCTGAGCAGTTCTTC
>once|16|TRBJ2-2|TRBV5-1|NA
CASSLGRVLNTGELFF
TGCGCCAGCAGCTTAGGACGGGTCCTGAACACCGGGGAGCTGTTTTTT
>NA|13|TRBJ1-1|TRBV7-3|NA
CASSPFPGVEAFF
TGTGCCAGCAGCCCCTTTCCGGGGGTTGAAGCTTTCTTT
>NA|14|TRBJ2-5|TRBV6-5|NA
CASSGTGLQETQYF
TGTGCCAGCAGTGGAACGGGACTTCAAGAGACCCAGTACTTC
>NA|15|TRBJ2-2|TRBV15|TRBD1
CATSSGTGITGELFF
TGTGCCACCAGCTCCGGGACAGGGATAACCGGGGAGCTGTTTTTT
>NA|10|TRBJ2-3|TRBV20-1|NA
CSAERDTQYF
TGCAGTGCTGAGCGGGATACGCAGTATTTT
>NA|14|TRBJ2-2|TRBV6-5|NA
CASRTSSNTGELFF
TGTGCCAGCAGGACAAGTTCGAACACCGGGGAGCTGTTTTTT
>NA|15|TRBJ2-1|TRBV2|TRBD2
CASSRGGGAYNEQFF
TGTGCCAGCAGCCGTGGTGGGGGGGCCTACAATGAGCAGTTCTTC
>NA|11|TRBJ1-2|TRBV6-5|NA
CASTAEGGYTF
TGTGCCAGCACTGCCGAGGGCGGCTACACCTTC
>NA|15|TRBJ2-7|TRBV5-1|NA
CASSLVSGGGDEQYF
TGCGCCAGCAGCTTGGTATCCGGGGGAGGCGACGAGCAGTACTTC
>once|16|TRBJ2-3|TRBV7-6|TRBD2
CASSLTRGGKTDTQYF
TGTGCCAGCAGCCTTACGCGGGGGGGCAAGACAGATACGCAGTATTTT
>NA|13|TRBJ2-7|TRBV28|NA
CASSVQASGEQYF
TGTGCCAGCAGTGTTCAGGCTTCGGGCGAGCAGTACTTC
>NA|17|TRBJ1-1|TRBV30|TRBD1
CAWSTLGLQGANTEAFF
TGTGCCTGGAGCACCCTAGGATTACAGGGGGCGAACACTGAAGCTTTCTTT
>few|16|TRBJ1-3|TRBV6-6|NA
CASSYSGRGSGNTIYF
TGTGCCAGCAGTTACTCGGGGAGGGGGTCTGGAAACACCATATATTTT
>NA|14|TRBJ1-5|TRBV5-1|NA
CASSLGGSNQPQHF
TGCGCCAGCAGCTTGGGGGGGAGCAATCAGCCCCAGCATTTT
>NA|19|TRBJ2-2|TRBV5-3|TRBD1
CARSWDPGQGETSTGELFF
TGTGCCAGAAGCTGGGATCCGGGACAGGGGGAAACAAGCACCGGGGAGCTGTTTTTT
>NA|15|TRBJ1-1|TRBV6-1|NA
CASSEDSYLNTEAFF
TGTGCCAGCAGTGAAGACAGTTATTTGAACACTGAAGCTTTCTTT
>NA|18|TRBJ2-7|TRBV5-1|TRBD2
CASSPGIAGGLSSYEQYF
TGCGCCAGCAGCCCCGGGATAGCGGGGGGGCTTAGCTCCTACGAGCAGTACTTC
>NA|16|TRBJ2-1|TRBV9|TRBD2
CARSVDRLAGGDEQFF
TGTGCCCGCAGCGTAGACCGACTAGCGGGGGGGGATGAGCAGTTCTTC
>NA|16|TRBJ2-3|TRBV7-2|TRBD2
CASSLRPSGKSDTQYF
TGTGCCAGCAGCCTAAGGCCTAGCGGGAAGTCAGATACGCAGTATTTT
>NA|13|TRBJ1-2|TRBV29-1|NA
CSVVAGVAYGYTF
TGCAGCGTTGTGGCAGGGGTCGCCTATGGCTACACCTTC
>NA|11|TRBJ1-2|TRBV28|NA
CQAGAAYGYTF
TGCCAGGCAGGGGCAGCCTATGGCTACACCTTC
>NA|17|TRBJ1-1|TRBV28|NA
CASSLSLVGNRNTEAFF
TGTGCCAGCAGTTTATCCTTAGTCGGGAACCGGAACACTGAAGCTTTCTTT
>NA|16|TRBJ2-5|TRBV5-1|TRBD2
CASSLAGGNNQETQYF
TGCGCCAGCAGCTTGGCGGGGGGTAATAACCAAGAGACCCAGTACTTC
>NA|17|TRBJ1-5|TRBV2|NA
CASSVESGEYSNQPQHF
TGTGCCAGCAGTGTAGAGTCAGGGGAGTATAGCAATCAGCCCCAGCATTTT
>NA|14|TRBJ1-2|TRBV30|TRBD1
CAWSVMGQGYGYTF
TGTGCCTGGAGTGTAATGGGACAGGGGTATGGCTACACCTTC
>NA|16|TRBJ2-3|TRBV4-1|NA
CASSQEYRGSTDTQYF
TGCGCCAGCAGCCAAGAATACCGGGGGAGCACAGATACGCAGTATTTT